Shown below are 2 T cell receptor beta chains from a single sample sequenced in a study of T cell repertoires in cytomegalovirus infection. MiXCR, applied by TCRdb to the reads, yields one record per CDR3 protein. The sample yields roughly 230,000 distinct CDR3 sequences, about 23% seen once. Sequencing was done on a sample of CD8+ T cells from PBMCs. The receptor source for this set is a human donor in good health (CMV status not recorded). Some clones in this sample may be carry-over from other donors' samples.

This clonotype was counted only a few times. In DNA form, the CDR3 reads TGCGCCAGCAGCCAAGATCCCGGACTTAGGAACACTGAAGCTTTCTTT. This encodes CASSQDPGLRNTEAFF. The chain carries TRBV4-1 and TRBJ1-1, with no clear D. The CDR3 is 16 residues long. Germline V gene lookup returns CDR1 MGHRA and CDR2 YSYEKL. V gave up 0 bases and J gave up 1 base, with 12 bases separating them.

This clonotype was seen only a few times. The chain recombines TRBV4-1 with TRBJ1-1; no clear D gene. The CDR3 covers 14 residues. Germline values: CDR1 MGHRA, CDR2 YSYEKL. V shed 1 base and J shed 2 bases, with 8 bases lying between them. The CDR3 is CASSQGLSNTEAFF. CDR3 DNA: TGCGCCAGCAGCCAAGGTCTCAGCAACACTGAAGCTTTCTTT.